This T cell receptor (beta chain) was profiled in a study of T cell repertoires in cytomegalovirus infection. Across the study: The public TCR beta signatures pointed to both CMV infection and matching HLA type.

With respect to this clonotype: Its target is not known.

General study points: In two of eight donors, the top clonotype was HLA-C-restricted CMV-specific. Carriers of CMV and the relevant HLA type were discriminated by public TCR beta frequency.

Each CDR3 protein is one row after TCRdb ran MiXCR on the reads. The table records 700,000 to 850,000 distinct CDR3 sequences, about 33% of them present only once. V shed 1 base and J shed 0 bases, with 9 bases lying between them. The CDR3 extends over 16 amino acids. Germline V lookup: CDR1 MGHRA, CDR2 YSYEKL. This clonotype was sampled from a human donor in good health (CMV status not recorded). Some clones in this sample may be carry-over from other donors' samples. Sequencing used cultured CD8+ T cells from PBMCs, obtained from culture after CMV antigen stimulation. The chain carries TRBV4-1 and TRBJ2-2, with D perhaps matching TRBD1 or TRBD2 (5 bases each). The CDR3 DNA sequence: TGCGCCAGCAGCCAAGTCGGGACGACGAACACCGGGGAGCTGTTTTTT. Its translation is CASSQVGTTNTGELFF.